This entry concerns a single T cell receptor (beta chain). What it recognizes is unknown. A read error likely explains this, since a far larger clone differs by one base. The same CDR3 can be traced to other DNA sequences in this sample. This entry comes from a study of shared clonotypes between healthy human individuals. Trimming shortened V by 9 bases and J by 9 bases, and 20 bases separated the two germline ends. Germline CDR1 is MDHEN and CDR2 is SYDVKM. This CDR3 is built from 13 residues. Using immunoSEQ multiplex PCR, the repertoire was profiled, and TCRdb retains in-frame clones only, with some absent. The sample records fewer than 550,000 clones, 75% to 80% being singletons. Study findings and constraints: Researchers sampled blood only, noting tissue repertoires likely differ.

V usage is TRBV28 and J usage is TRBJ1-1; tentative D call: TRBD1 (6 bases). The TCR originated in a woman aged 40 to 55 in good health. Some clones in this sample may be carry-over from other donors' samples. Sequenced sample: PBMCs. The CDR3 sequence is CASSETGGVQAFF. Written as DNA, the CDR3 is TGTGCCAGTAGTGAGACAGGAGGGGTTCAAGCTTTCTTT. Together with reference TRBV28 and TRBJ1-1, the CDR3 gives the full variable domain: DVKVTQSSRYLVKRTGEKVFLECVQDMDHENMFWYRQDPGLGLRLIYFSYDVKMKEKGDIPEGYSVSREKKERFSLILESASTNQTSMYLCASSETGGVQAFFGQGTRLTVV.